This TCR beta chain was identified during a study of T cells in Graves' hyperthyroidism and ophthalmopathy. Amplification of TCR beta CDR3 regions was performed using RNA transcripts as template. During a first-round RT-PCR of the TCR CDR3, the HTBI primer set was used. TCRdb re-called the multiplex PCR reads with MiXCR, one entry per CDR3 protein. This sample carries hundreds of thousands of distinct CDR3 sequences, 13% to 15% of them seen once, and the ten largest clones take about a tenth. This clonotype was observed at least ten times. The sequenced sample consisted of blood. This receptor was obtained from a woman aged 18-29 years with Graves' hyperthyroidism.

The CDR3 coding sequence is TGTGCCAGCAGTTTTTTGGGACAGGGGTCTTCCGCTGGAAACACCATATATTTT. Translation gives CASSFLGQGSSAGNTIYF. The chain uses TRBV12-3 or TRBV12-4 and TRBJ1-3, with 10 bases identical to TRBD1. J lost 2 bases, V lost 3 bases, and 10 bases had no gene match. CDR3 length equals 18 residues.